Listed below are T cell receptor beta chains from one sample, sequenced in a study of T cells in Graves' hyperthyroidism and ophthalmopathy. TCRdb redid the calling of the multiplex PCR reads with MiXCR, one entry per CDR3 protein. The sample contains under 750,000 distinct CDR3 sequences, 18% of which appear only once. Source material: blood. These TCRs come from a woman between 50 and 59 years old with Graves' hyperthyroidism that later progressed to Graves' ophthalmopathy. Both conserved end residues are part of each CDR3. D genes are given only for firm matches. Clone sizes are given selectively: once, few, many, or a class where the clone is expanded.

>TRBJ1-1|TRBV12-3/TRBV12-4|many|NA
TGTGCCAGCAGTACCACAGGGTTGACTGAAGCTTTCTTT
CASSTTGLTEAFF
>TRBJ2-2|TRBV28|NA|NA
TGTGCCAGCAGTTTGAGTGGGGATGGCGGGGAGCTGTTTTTT
CASSLSGDGGELFF
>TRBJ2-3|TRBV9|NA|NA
TGTGCCAGCAGCGGGGGGGAAGGAGATACGCAGTATTTT
CASSGGEGDTQYF
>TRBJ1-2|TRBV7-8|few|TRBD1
TGTGCCAGCAGCCACTGGACAGGGCAAACTAACTATGGCTACACCTTC
CASSHWTGQTNYGYTF
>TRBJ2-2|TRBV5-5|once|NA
TGTGCCAGCAGCTCTACAGTGAACACCGGGGAGCTGTTTTTT
CASSSTVNTGELFF
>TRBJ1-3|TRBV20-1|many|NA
TGCAGTGCTAGAGATACCCAGGGAGTAAACACCATATATTTT
CSARDTQGVNTIYF
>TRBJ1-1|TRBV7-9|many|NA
TGTGCCAGCAGCTTAGTCCCCACTGAAGCTTTCTTT
CASSLVPTEAFF
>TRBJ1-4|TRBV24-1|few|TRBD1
TGTGCCACCAGTGACGGGACAGGGGGAAATGAAAAACTGTTTTTT
CATSDGTGGNEKLFF
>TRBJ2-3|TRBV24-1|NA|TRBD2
TGTGCCACCAGTGATGCACTAGCGGGCGGAAGAGATACGCAGTATTTT
CATSDALAGGRDTQYF
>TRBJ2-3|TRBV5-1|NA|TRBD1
TGCGCCAGCAGCTTAGCGACAGGGGACACATCCTTAACAGATACGCAGTATTTT
CASSLATGDTSLTDTQYF
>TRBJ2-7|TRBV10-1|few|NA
TGCGCCAGCAGTGAGGACATCTACTACGAGCAGTACTTC
CASSEDIYYEQYF
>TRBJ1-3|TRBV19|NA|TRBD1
TGTGCCAGTAGTCACCTTGGGACAGCCTCTGGAAACACCATATATTTT
CASSHLGTASGNTIYF
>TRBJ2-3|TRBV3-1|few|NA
TGTGCCAGCAGCTCAAAAGGAGGATCTAGCACAGATACGCAGTATTTT
CASSSKGGSSTDTQYF
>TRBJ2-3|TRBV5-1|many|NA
TGCGCCAGCAGCTTGGACGGCGGGGGCCCAACAGATACGCAGTATTTT
CASSLDGGGPTDTQYF
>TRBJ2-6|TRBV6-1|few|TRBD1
TGTGCCAGCAGTAAATGGACAGGGGAATCTGGGGCCAACGTCCTGACTTTC
CASSKWTGESGANVLTF
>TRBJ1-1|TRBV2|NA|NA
TGTGCCAGCAGTGGGCAGGGAATGGGGACTGAAGCTTTCTTT
CASSGQGMGTEAFF
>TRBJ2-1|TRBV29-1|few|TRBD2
TGCAGCGGTCTAGCGGGGGGGGGGTATGAGCAGTTCTTC
CSGLAGGGYEQFF
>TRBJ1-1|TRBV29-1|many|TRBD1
TGCAGCGTTGTGGACAGGGGCCGTGTGGGTACTGAAGCTTTCTTT
CSVVDRGRVGTEAFF
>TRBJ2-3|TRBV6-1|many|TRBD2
TGTGCCAGCAGTCCCCTCCTCCCTAGCGGGGGGTTGTCAGATACGCAGTATTTT
CASSPLLPSGGLSDTQYF
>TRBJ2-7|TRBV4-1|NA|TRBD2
TGCGCCAGCAGTCCAAACGGGGGGGATTCCTACGAGCAGTACTTC
CASSPNGGDSYEQYF
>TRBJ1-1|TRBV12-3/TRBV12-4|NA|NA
TGTGCCAGCAGTGGACTATCGAACACTGAAGCTTTCTTT
CASSGLSNTEAFF
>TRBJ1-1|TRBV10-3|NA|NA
TGTGCCATCAGTGGACAGGAACTAATGAACACTGAAGCTTTCTTT
CAISGQELMNTEAFF
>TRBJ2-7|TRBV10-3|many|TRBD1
TGTGCCATCAGCGCCGGGGACAGGGGTACCTACGAGCAGTACTTC
CAISAGDRGTYEQYF
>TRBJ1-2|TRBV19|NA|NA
TGTGCCAGTAGTATAGATCTGGGGCAGTCCTATGGCTACACCTTC
CASSIDLGQSYGYTF
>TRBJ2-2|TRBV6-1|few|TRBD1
TGTGCCAGCAGTCGGCCGGGACAGACGGAAATCGGGGAGCTGTTTTTT
CASSRPGQTEIGELFF
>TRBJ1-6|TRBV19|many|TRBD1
TGTGCCAGCAGGACAGGGGGCGATTCACCCCTCCACTTT
CASRTGGDSPLHF
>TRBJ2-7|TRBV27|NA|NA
TGTGCCAGCAGTTCCCTACCCCCGACGACAGGTCCATGGGACGAGCAGTACTTC
CASSSLPPTTGPWDEQYF
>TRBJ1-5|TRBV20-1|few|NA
TGCAGTGCCGGTTACAACCAGGGCAATCAGCCCCAGCATTTT
CSAGYNQGNQPQHF
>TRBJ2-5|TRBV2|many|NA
TGTGCCAGCAGCGATGTGGAGACTCAAGAGACCCAGTACTTC
CASSDVETQETQYF
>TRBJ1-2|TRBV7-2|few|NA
TGTGCCAGCAGCCGACAGACAGCCCCTAACTATGGCTACACCTTC
CASSRQTAPNYGYTF
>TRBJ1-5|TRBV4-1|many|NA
TGCGCCAGCAGCCAAGATCCAGGGACACCACATCAGCCCCAGCATTTT
CASSQDPGTPHQPQHF
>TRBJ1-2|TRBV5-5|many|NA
TGTGCCAGCAGCTTGGCTGGGGAATATGGCTACACCTTC
CASSLAGEYGYTF
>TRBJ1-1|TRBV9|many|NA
TGTGCCAGCAGCGTAGAGGCGATTGGCAGGGTCACTGAAGCTTTCTTT
CASSVEAIGRVTEAFF
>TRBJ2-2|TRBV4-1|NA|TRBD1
TGCGCCAGCAGGGGACAGGCCACCGGGGAGCTGTTTTTT
CASRGQATGELFF
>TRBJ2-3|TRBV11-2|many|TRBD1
TGTGCCAGCCGTGCTAGACCGACAGGGATCGGTGCAGATACGCAGTATTTT
CASRARPTGIGADTQYF
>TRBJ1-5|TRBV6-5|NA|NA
TGTGCCAGCAGTTACTCGATAATGGGGAATTGGCCCCAGCATTTT
CASSYSIMGNWPQHF
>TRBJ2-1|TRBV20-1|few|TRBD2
TGCAGTGCCCAGTGGTCTAGCGGAATATCCAATGAGCAGTTCTTC
CSAQWSSGISNEQFF
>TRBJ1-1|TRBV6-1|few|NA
TGTGCCACAAGGGGGGCAGGGACTACTGAAGCTTTCTTT
CATRGAGTTEAFF
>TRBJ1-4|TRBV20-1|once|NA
TGCAGTGCTAGATGGGCAGCAACTAATGAAAAACTGTTTTTT
CSARWAATNEKLFF
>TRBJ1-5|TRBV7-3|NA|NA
TGTGCCAGCAGCTTGGGGGACTCGGACAGCCCGGTTAGCAATCAGCCCCAGCATTTT
CASSLGDSDSPVSNQPQHF
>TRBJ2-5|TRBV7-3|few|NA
TGTGCCAGCAGCTTACGTGGGAAGGTGGGGACCCAGTACTTC
CASSLRGKVGTQYF
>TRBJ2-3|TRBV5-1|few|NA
TGCGCCAGCACGCAGGGCTCGACCCCAGATCATACGCAGTATTTT
CASTQGSTPDHTQYF
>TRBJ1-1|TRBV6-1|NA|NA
TGTGCCAGCAGCAAAAGGGACGGTATGAACACTGAAGCTTTCTTT
CASSKRDGMNTEAFF
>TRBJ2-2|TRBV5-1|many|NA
TGCGCCAGCAGCTTGGTAGTGCGACAGAACACCGGGGAGCTGTTTTTT
CASSLVVRQNTGELFF
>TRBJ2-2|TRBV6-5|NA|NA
TGTGCCAGCAGTTACTCGGCAGGGTGGACCGGGGAGCTGTTTTTT
CASSYSAGWTGELFF
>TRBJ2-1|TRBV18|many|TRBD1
TGTGCCAGCTCACCGATAGTACAGGGGTCTGGCAATGAGCAGTTCTTC
CASSPIVQGSGNEQFF
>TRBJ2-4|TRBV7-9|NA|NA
TGTGCCAGCAGCTCCCATTTAGGCCTAGCCAAAAACATTCAGTACTTC
CASSSHLGLAKNIQYF
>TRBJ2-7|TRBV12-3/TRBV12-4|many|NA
TGTGCCAGCAGAACCGCCGGACAGACCTACGAGCAGTACTTC
CASRTAGQTYEQYF